This T cell receptor (beta chain) was sequenced in a study of OX40 agonist ivuxolimab in advanced cancers. Across the whole study: Treatment of patients was with ivuxolimab, an agonistic anti-OX40 (CD134) antibody. Ivuxolimab was delivered to patients intravenously every 2 weeks at doses spanning 0.01 to 10 mg/kg. Study results and caveats: Among the lowest peripheral clonal expansion occurred in 0.1-3.0 mg/kg partial responders. Expanded clones were, on average, more numerous in CD8+ T cells than in CD4+.

CDR1 SGHRS and CDR2 YFSETQ come from the germline V gene. This CDR3 is built from 15 residues. J was trimmed by 1 base and V by 3 bases; bases with no gene match: 5. About this clone: Its antigen is not known.

TCRdb's copy holds only in-frame clones and misses some; the assay was immunoSEQ multiplex PCR. In the table there are nearly 110,000 clones, 90% of which are singletons. This TCR derives from an adult with an advanced solid tumor such as melanoma, head and neck, liver or kidney cancer. J is TRBJ1-1 and V is TRBV5-1; TRBD1 matches at 8 bases. The material was CD4+ or CD8+ T cells sorted from blood, obtained in a trial of the OX40 agonist ivuxolimab. The CDR3 protein is CASSSTGEPNTEAFF. The CDR3 DNA follows: TGCGCCAGCAGCTCGACAGGGGAACCGAACACTGAAGCTTTCTTT.